A single sample is the source of the 28 T cell receptor beta chains below, sequenced in a study of T cells in narcolepsy. Clones were read by immunoSEQ multiplex PCR, and TCRdb kept only the in-frame ones, dropping some. The data show tens of thousands of clones, about 80% seen once. Sequenced: CD45RA- memory CD4+ T cells from PBMCs. These receptors were taken from a human donor with narcolepsy.

This clone has only one observation. The gene calls are TRBV27 and TRBJ1-2; 7 positions agree with TRBD1. Germline V CDR1 and CDR2: MNHEY, SMNVEV (reference sequence). V gave up 0 bases and J gave up 2 bases; unmatched junction bases: 3. The CDR3 covers 15 residues. The CDR3 region is CASSLSRTGNYGYTF. Here the CDR3 DNA reads TGTGCCAGCAGTTTATCCCGGACAGGAAACTATGGCTACACCTTC.

The V call is TRBV4-3, the J call TRBJ2-2; D is unresolved. The V end was cut by 0 bases, the J end by 1 base, with 6 bases between. The CDR3 is made up of 15 amino acids. Germline lookup yields CDR1 LGHNA and CDR2 YSLEER. CDR3 sequence: CASSQDTQNTGELFF. The CDR3 DNA is TGCGCCAGCAGCCAAGACACGCAGAACACCGGGGAGCTGTTTTTT.

The V call is TRBV5-1, the J call TRBJ1-3; a possible D gene is TRBD1 (6 bases). V was clipped by 3 bases and J by 0 bases, with 10 bases between them. CDR1 and CDR2 (germline): SGHRS, YFSETQ. The CDR3 has 15 residues. The CDR3 sequence: CASSSTGNSGNTIYF. The DNA for the CDR3 is TGCGCCAGCAGCTCGACAGGCAACTCTGGAAACACCATATATTTT.

This clone has more than one count but fewer than ten. The J gene is TRBJ2-6, the V gene TRBV27; tentatively, D is TRBD2 (5 bases). The CDR3 runs 16 residues. Germline lookup yields CDR1 MNHEY and CDR2 SMNVEV (reference sequence). V was shortened by 4 bases and J by 0 bases, with 10 bases between the two germline ends. The CDR3 reads CASSSPGNSGANVLTF. Written as DNA, the CDR3 is TGTGCCAGCAGTTCCCCCGGGAACTCTGGGGCCAACGTCCTGACTTTC. The entire variable domain, with the rest obtained from reference TRBV27 and TRBJ2-6, is as follows: EAQVTQNPRYLITVTGKKLTVTCSQNMNHEYMSWYRQDPGLGLRQIYYSMNVEVTDKGDVPEGYKVSRKEKRNFPLILESPSPNQTSLYFCASSSPGNSGANVLTFGAGSRLTVL.

The V call is TRBV7-8, the J call TRBJ1-6; TRBD1 is a possible D gene (6 bases). Germline CDR1 reads SGHVS; CDR2 reads FQNEAQ. V was trimmed by 2 bases and J by 0 bases, leaving 11 bases between them. The CDR3 is 17 amino acids. The CDR3 region has the DNA TGTGCCAGCAGCTTAAGGCAGGGGAGCTCCTATAATTCACCCCTCCACTTT. It specifies CASSLRQGSSYNSPLHF. The whole variable domain, filled in from reference TRBV7-8 and TRBJ1-6, reads GAGVSQSPRYKVAKRGQDVALRCDPISGHVSLFWYQQALGQGPEFLTYFQNEAQLDKSGLPSDRFFAERPEGSVSTLKIQRTQQEDSAVYLCASSLRQGSSYNSPLHFGNGTRLTVT.

This clone was seen only once. The chain employs TRBV7-2 and TRBJ2-1, with 9 bases fitting TRBD2. V gave up 1 base and J gave up 13 bases; unmatched junction bases: 11. The germline V gene has CDR1 SGHTA and CDR2 FQGNSA. The CDR3 has 15 residues. CDR3 amino acids: CASSLDYERGARQFF. In DNA form, the CDR3 reads TGTGCCAGCAGCTTAGACTACGAGCGGGGGGCTCGTCAGTTCTTC. The whole variable domain, remainder taken from reference TRBV7-2 and TRBJ2-1, is GAGVSQSPSNKVTEKGKDVELRCDPISGHTALYWYRQSLGQGLEFLIYFQGNSAPDKSGLPSDRFSAERTGGSVSTLTIQRTQQEDSAVYLCASSLDYERGARQFFGPGTRLTVL.

This rearrangement joins TRBV9 to TRBJ2-7; 7 bases match TRBD1. Germline V gene sequence: CDR1 SGDLS, CDR2 YYNGEE. This CDR3 comprises 16 residues. V trimming: 3 bases; J trimming: 2 bases; junction bases outside the gene matches: 11. Here the CDR3 reads CASSARDSMLTYEQYF. The CDR3, as DNA: TGTGCCAGCAGCGCCCGGGACAGCATGCTAACCTACGAGCAGTACTTC.

The chain is built from TRBV4-1 and TRBJ1-5; maybe TRBD1 (5 bases). The CDR3 is made up of 15 amino acids. Trimming shortened V by 1 base and J by 3 bases, and 10 bases separated the two germline ends. Germline V gene data show CDR1 as MGHRA and CDR2 as YSYEKL. CDR3 DNA sequence: TGCGCCAGCAGCCAAGGGGACCTAACCAATCAGCCCCAGCATTTT. Its protein product is CASSQGDLTNQPQHF.

V and J are TRBV7-2 and TRBJ1-5, with a weak D call TRBD1 (6 bases). Germline CDR1 reads SGHTA; CDR2 reads FQGNSA. The CDR3 covers 15 residues. The V end was cut by 1 base, the J end by 6 bases, with 13 bases between. CDR3 DNA: TGTGCCAGCAGCTTAGACGGGGGCGCAGGTCAGCCCCAGCATTTT. Translation: CASSLDGGAGQPQHF.

This chain joins TRBV9 and TRBJ2-7; no clear D. This CDR3 region has 14 residues. CDR1 and CDR2 (germline): SGDLS, YYNGEE. V was shortened by 0 bases and J by 0 bases, with 7 bases between the two germline ends. The DNA of the CDR3 is TGTGCCAGCAGCGTAGGAACAAACTCCTACGAGCAGTACTTC. Residues: CASSVGTNSYEQYF.

This sequence joins TRBV11-2 and TRBJ2-3; TRBD2 might be the D (6 bases). Trimming left V 5 bases short and J 2 bases short, with 11 bases between. The V gene's germline CDR1 is SGHAT and CDR2 FQNNGV. The CDR3 covers 14 residues. In DNA form, the CDR3 reads TGTGCCAGCAGCGCCGGAGGGATCACAGATACGCAGTATTTT. This codes for CASSAGGITDTQYF.

The J gene is TRBJ2-1, the V gene TRBV9; a weak D match, TRBD2 (6 bases). V dropped 0 bases and J dropped 0 bases, with 13 bases sitting between them. The CDR3 runs to 17 residues. Germline V CDR1 and CDR2: SGDLS, YYNGEE. The CDR3 nucleotides read TGTGCCAGCAGCGTAGTCCCGGGAGCGAGCTCCTACAATGAGCAGTTCTTC. Translating it yields CASSVVPGASSYNEQFF.

V and J are TRBV5-6 and TRBJ1-1; D is possibly TRBD1 (5 bases). CDR1 is SGHDT, CDR2 YYEEEE, per germline. Trimming took 4 bases from V and 0 from J, leaving 13 bases between them. The CDR3 consists of 15 residues. CDR3 DNA sequence: TGTGCCAGCAGCGGTCGGGGACGAATGAACACTGAAGCTTTCTTT. Its translation is CASSGRGRMNTEAFF.

The rearrangement links TRBV7-2 to TRBJ2-5, with 8 nucleotides matching TRBD2. The CDR3 runs to 14 residues. Germline lookup yields CDR1 SGHTA and CDR2 FQGNSA. J was trimmed by 5 bases and V by 1 base; bases with no gene match: 3. CDR3 in amino acids: CASSLVAGLETQYF. The DNA for the CDR3 is TGTGCCAGCAGCTTAGTAGCGGGGTTGGAGACCCAGTACTTC.

The gene calls are TRBV6-5 and TRBJ1-3, with D possibly TRBD1 on 6 matching bases. The CDR3 contains 12 residues. V was pared by 5 bases and J by 14 bases, with 16 bases between. Germline CDR1 reads MNHEY; CDR2 reads SVGAGI. As DNA, the CDR3 is TGTGCCAGCAGTATGGACAGAGGGAAGGTATATTTT. The encoded protein is CASSMDRGKVYF.

The genes are TRBV6-1 and TRBJ2-5, with 7 bases lining up with TRBD1. The DNA end lines up better with TRBJ2-7; the J call may be wrong. In germline, CDR1 is MNHNS, CDR2 SASEGT. This CDR3 has 15 amino acids. DNA of the CDR3: TGTGCCAGCAGTGAAGCCCCGGGACAGCCCTACGAGCAGTACTTC. It codes for CASSEAPGQPYEQYF.

V is TRBV7-2 and J is TRBJ1-1, with D unclear. Germline values: CDR1 SGHTA, CDR2 FQGNSA. The CDR3 is 12 residues long. Trimming cost V 0 bases and J 5 bases, with 4 bases left between them. CDR3 sequence reads: CASSLAGTEAFF. The CDR3 DNA is TGTGCCAGCAGCTTAGCGGGGACTGAAGCTTTCTTT.

The CDR3 loop reads CASNSMGGHSGQPQHF. In DNA, the CDR3 is TGTGCCAGCAACTCGATGGGGGGACATAGCGGACAGCCCCAGCATTTT. The chain joins TRBV2 to TRBJ1-5; D might be TRBD1 (6 bases). The CDR3 contains 16 residues. Per germline, CDR1 SNHLY and CDR2 FYNNEI. Trimming took off 7 bases at V and 7 bases at J, with 23 bases between the two ends. Filled out from reference TRBV2 and TRBJ1-5, the complete variable domain reads EPEVTQTPSHQVTQMGQEVILRCVPISNHLYFYWYRQILGQKVEFLVSFYNNEISEKSEIFDDQFSVERPDGSNFTLKIRSTKLEDSAMYFCASNSMGGHSGQPQHFGDGTRLSIL.

The chain is built from TRBV19 and TRBJ1-2, with 10 bases lining up with TRBD1. From germline, CDR1 is LNHDA and CDR2 SQIVND (reference sequence). V shed 4 bases and J 9 bases; nucleotides not matched to a gene: 5. The CDR3 has 13 residues. This chain's CDR3 is CASSTSGQGSYTF. Written as DNA, the CDR3 is TGTGCCAGTAGTACGTCGGGACAGGGGAGCTACACCTTC.

The chain uses TRBV29-1 and TRBJ2-3; TRBD2 matches at 9 bases. The length of the CDR3 is 12 residues. Germline V lookup: CDR1 SQVTM, CDR2 ANQGSEA. The V and J ends lost 5 bases and 5 bases, in that order; junction bases with no gene match: 2. CDR3 DNA: TGCAGCGTTAGCGGGGGGCGAGATACGCAGTATTTT. Its protein is CSVSGGRDTQYF.

The chain links TRBV25-1 to TRBJ1-2; D gene uncertain. V was trimmed by 4 bases and J by 8 bases, leaving 8 bases between them. Germline V gives CDR1 MGHDK, CDR2 SYGVNS. The CDR3 is made up of 11 amino acids. The CDR3 DNA reads TGTGCCAGCAGTGGTCAGACCGGCTACACCTTC. Residues: CASSGQTGYTF.

This rearrangement joins TRBV2 to TRBJ1-2; possibly TRBD1 for D (5 bases). V was clipped by 5 bases and J by 2 bases, with 9 bases between them. Looked up from germline, CDR1 is SNHLY and CDR2 is FYNNEI. The CDR3 extends over 13 amino acids. The CDR3 DNA reads as TGTGCCAGCAGTCGCGAGGGGAACTATGGCTACACCTTC. Translated: CASSREGNYGYTF.

The genes are TRBV19 and TRBJ2-3, with D possibly matching TRBD1 (6 bases). With 3 bases removed from V and 3 bases from J, the gap between germline ends came to 16 bases. This CDR3 is built from 16 residues. CDR1 is LNHDA and CDR2 is SQIVND in the germline V gene (reference sequence). CDR3 in DNA: TGTGCCAGTAGTATCCGTCAGGGGATAGGGACAGATACGCAGTATTTT. Its translation is CASSIRQGIGTDTQYF.

This clone was found once. This chain uses TRBV14 with TRBJ2-5; 7 nucleotides line up with TRBD1. V lost 1 base to trimming and J lost 5 bases; unmatched junction nucleotides: 7. The germline CDR1 and CDR2 sequences are SGHDN and FVKESK. CDR3 length: 15 amino acids. Here the CDR3 reads CASSQVEGGRETQYF. The CDR3 DNA sequence: TGTGCCAGCAGCCAAGTTGAAGGGGGCAGGGAGACCCAGTACTTC.

Here the CDR3 DNA reads TGTGCCAGCAGCTTGGGGACAGATTCAGGCATTCAGTACTTC. The encoded protein is CASSLGTDSGIQYF. This chain uses TRBV9 with TRBJ2-4; TRBD1 matches at 7 bases. CDR1 and CDR2 from the germline V gene are SGDLS and YYNGEE. V lost 4 bases, J lost 9 bases, and 10 bases stayed unmatched. The CDR3 has 14 amino acids.

J is TRBJ2-6 and V is TRBV7-8; the D gene is possibly TRBD1 (5 bases). The V gene lost 2 bases and the J gene lost 0 bases, with 14 bases spanning the gap. Germline V gene data show CDR1 as SGHVS and CDR2 as FQNEAQ. This CDR3 comprises 18 residues. The CDR3 DNA reads TGTGCCAGCAGCTTAAGGGGCACCGTCGGCTCTGGGGCCAACGTCCTGACTTTC. Amino acid sequence: CASSLRGTVGSGANVLTF.

The chain combines TRBV10-3 with TRBJ2-7, with TRBD1 identical over 7 bases. V trimming: 6 bases; J trimming: 5 bases; junction bases outside the gene matches: 7. The length of the CDR3 is 13 residues. Germline V gene data show CDR1 as ENHRY and CDR2 as SYGVKD. CDR3 loop: CAISRDSVNEQYF. DNA for the CDR3: TGTGCCATCAGCCGGGACAGTGTCAACGAGCAGTACTTC.

With respect to this clone: At one boundary the junction diverges from the germline segment, which might be a read error. The sample carries other DNA sequences with the same CDR3. In nucleotides, the CDR3 is TGTGCCAGCAGCTTGACAGTAGGGAACACAGAAGCTTTCTTT. It encodes CASSLTVGNTEAFF. The J gene is TRBJ1-1, the V gene TRBV7-3; D perhaps matches TRBD1 (5 bases). Germline CDR1 and CDR2: SGHTA and FQGTGA. The CDR3 has 14 residues. Based on the CDR3 plus reference TRBV7-3 and TRBJ1-1, the full variable domain is GAGVSQTPSNKVTEKGKYVELRCDPISGHTALYWYRQSLGQGPEFLIYFQGTGAADDSGLPNDRFFAVRPEGSVSTLKIQRTERGDSAVYLCASSLTVGNTEAFFGQGTRLTVV.